This entry is about one TCR beta chain. The source of the sample is a study of blood T cells in healthy people across ages. V shed 1 base and J 4 bases; nucleotides not matched to a gene: 5. Per germline, CDR1 SEHNR and CDR2 FQNEAQ (reference sequence). The CDR3 is 15 residues long. Next came a second PCR, run for about 6 to 12 cycles, which used a sample-barcoded 5' primer along with a J-beta primer mix. Each CDR3 protein is one row after TCRdb ran MiXCR on the 5' RACE reads. Of 700,000 or so distinct CDR3 sequences listed, approximately 22% are singletons. V is TRBV7-9 and J is TRBJ2-3; TRBD1 aligns across 7 bases. The sequence derives from a man between 65 and 80 years old in good health. The sequenced sample was blood. CDR3 nucleotide sequence: TGTGCCAGCAGCTTAGATAGGGGGCTCGCAGATACGCAGTATTTT. It specifies CASSLDRGLADTQYF.